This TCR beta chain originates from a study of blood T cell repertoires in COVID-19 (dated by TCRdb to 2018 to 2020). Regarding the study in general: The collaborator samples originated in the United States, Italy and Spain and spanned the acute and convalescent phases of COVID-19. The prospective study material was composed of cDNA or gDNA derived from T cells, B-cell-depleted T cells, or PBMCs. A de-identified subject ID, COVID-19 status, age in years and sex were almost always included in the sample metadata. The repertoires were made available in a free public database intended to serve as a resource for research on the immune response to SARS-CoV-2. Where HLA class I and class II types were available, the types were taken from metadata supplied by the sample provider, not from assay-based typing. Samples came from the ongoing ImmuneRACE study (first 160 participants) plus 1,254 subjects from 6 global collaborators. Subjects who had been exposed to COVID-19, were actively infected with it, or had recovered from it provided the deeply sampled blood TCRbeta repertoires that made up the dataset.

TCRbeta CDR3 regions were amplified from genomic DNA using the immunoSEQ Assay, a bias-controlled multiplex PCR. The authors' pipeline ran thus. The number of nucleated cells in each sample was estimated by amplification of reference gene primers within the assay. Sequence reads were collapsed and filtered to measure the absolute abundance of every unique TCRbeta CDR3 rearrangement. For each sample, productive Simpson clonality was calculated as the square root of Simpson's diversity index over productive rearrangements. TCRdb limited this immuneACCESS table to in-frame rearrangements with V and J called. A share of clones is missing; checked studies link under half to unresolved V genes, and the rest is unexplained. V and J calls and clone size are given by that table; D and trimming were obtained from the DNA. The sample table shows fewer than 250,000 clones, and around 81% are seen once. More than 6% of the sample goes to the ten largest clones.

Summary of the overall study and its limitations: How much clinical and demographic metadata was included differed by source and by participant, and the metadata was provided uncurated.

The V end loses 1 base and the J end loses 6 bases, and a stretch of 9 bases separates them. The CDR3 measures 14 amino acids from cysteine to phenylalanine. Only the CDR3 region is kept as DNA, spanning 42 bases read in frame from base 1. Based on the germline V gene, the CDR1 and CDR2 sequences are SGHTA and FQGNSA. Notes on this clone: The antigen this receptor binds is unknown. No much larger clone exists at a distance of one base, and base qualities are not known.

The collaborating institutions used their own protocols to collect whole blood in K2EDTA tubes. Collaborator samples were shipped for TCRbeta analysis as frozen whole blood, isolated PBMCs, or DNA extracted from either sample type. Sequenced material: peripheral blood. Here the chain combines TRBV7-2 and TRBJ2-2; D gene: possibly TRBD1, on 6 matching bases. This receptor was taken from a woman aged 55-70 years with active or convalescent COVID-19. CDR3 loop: CASSLGGGPGELFF. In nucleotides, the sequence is TGTGCCAGCAGCTTAGGTGGGGGCCCCGGGGAGCTGTTTTTT.